This T cell receptor (beta chain) appears in the sequencing data of a study of regulatory T cells in long-lasting Graves disease. Study outcomes and limitations: Having only a small sample size may have limited accuracy. Whereas 900 to 1,000 public clonotypes were shared by new patients, persistent patients shared more, at 2,500 to 3,000. The TCR repertoire of persistent Graves' patients was less diverse than that of newly diagnosed ones. Persistent disease preferred TRBV28, TRBJ1-2 and TRBJ2-5.

This clonotype was counted at least ten times. Its target is unknown. Construction of TCR beta libraries relied on iRepertoire HTBI primers and on Arm-PCR targeting CDR3 regions. One entry per CDR3 protein, called by TCRdb with MiXCR from the multiplex PCR reads. The profile shows almost 350,000 distinct CDR3 sequences, roughly 21% of them singletons. Germline V gene sequence: CDR1 ENHRY, CDR2 SYGVKD. This CDR3 region has 17 residues. V shed 6 bases and J 0 bases; nucleotides not matched to a gene: 9. The time point here: persistent/refractory GD, antithyroid drugs over 5 years with positive TRAb. RNA extracted from PBMCs served as the sequencing template.

The receptor was isolated from a female donor with Graves disease. The chain has TRBV10-3 and TRBJ1-5; 9 nucleotides line up with TRBD1. Sample: peripheral blood mononuclear cells (PBMCs), taken when the disease was refractory, from a patient treated with antithyroid drugs. CDR3 in DNA: TGTGCCATCAGGCCTGCGGGACAGGGAAATAGCAATCAGCCCCAGCATTTT. This sequence encodes CAIRPAGQGNSNQPQHF.